This TCR beta chain comes out of a study of shared clonotypes between healthy human individuals. The authors loaded about 0.2 ug DNA, 28,000 or so T cell genomes, into sorted-subset replicate PCRs. TCRdb keeps only in-frame clones here, not all; method: immunoSEQ multiplex PCR. The table includes 2 million to 2.5 million clones, 90% to 95% detected once. Healthy HIV-negative adults without recent acute infections or vaccinations served as donors. Splitting of CD4+ cells produced CD45RA+ naive and CD45RA-negative memory subsets. With V trimmed by 0 bases and J by 4 bases, 8 bases remained unmatched. The germline gives CDR1 SNHLY, CDR2 FYNNEI. This CDR3 is built from 17 residues.

The sequence came from a man aged 18 to 35 in good health. Some clones in this sample may be carry-over from other donors' samples. The sequenced sample consisted of naive CD4+ T cells from PBMCs. Regarding subset: CD45RA+ positively selected. The chain links TRBV2 to TRBJ2-3; TRBD1 matches 9 bases. The CDR3: CASSEAGGQGSADTQYF. The DNA of the CDR3 is TGTGCCAGCAGTGAAGCGGGGGGACAGGGATCAGCAGATACGCAGTATTTT. Full variable domain (missing parts from reference TRBV2 and TRBJ2-3): EPEVTQTPSHQVTQMGQEVILRCVPISNHLYFYWYRQILGQKVEFLVSFYNNEISEKSEIFDDQFSVERPDGSNFTLKIRSTKLEDSAMYFCASSEAGGQGSADTQYFGPGTRLTVL.